This TCR beta chain was retrieved from a study of blood T cell repertoires in COVID-19. Study as a whole: T cells, B-cell-depleted T cells, or PBMCs provided the cDNA or gDNA that served as material.

The CDR3 extends over 13 amino acids. The V gene lost 7 bases and the J gene lost 4 bases, with 14 bases spanning the gap. Germline loops: CDR1 MNHEY, CDR2 SVGAGI. As handled by the study authors: Nucleated cell number was recorded as an estimate derived from reference gene primer amplification. TCRdb's table, derived via immunoSEQ multiplex PCR, lists solely in-frame clones and lacks some. That table gives V, J and clone size, and the DNA gave D and trimming. This table has 150,000 or so clones, about 79% appearing once. The sequence was collected from a woman aged 80 or older with active or convalescent COVID-19. Source material: peripheral blood. The chain recombines TRBV6-5 with TRBJ2-7; possibly TRBD1 for D (6 bases). CDR3 sequence reads: CASTNTQGYEQYF. The CDR3 DNA is TGTGCCAGCACCAATACACAGGGTTACGAGCAGTACTTC.